This passage covers 29 T cell receptor beta chains from one sample sequenced in a study of blood T cell repertoires in COVID-19. Data came from immunoSEQ multiplex PCR; TCRdb stores just in-frame clones and leaves some out. The sample consists of approximately 270,000 clones, around 85% of them appearing once. Input material: peripheral blood. These receptors originate from a woman aged 70 to 79 with acute or convalescent COVID-19.

This clone appeared many times. Other DNA variants within this sample encode the same CDR3. The V gene is TRBV5-1, the J gene TRBJ1-1; D perhaps matches TRBD1 (5 bases). The V gene lost 1 base and the J gene lost 4 bases, with 8 bases spanning the gap. The V gene's germline CDR1 is SGHRS and CDR2 YFSETQ. The CDR3 extends over 13 amino acids. CDR3 bases: TGCGCCAGCAGCTTGAATAGGGGCACTGAAGCTTTCTTT. Its protein is CASSLNRGTEAFF.

CDR3 coding DNA: TGTGCCAGCAGTTGGGGCAGCAATCAGCCCCAGCATTTT. Its protein product is CASSWGSNQPQHF. This chain joins TRBV28 and TRBJ1-5; perhaps TRBD1 as D (5 bases). Looked up from germline, CDR1 is MDHEN and CDR2 is SYDVKM. The germline V and J ends were trimmed by 4 bases and 1 base, with 5 bases remaining between them. The CDR3 covers 13 residues.

This clone was seen a single time. J is TRBJ1-2 and V is TRBV6-5; D not certain. The length of the CDR3 is 14 residues. The germline V gene has CDR1 MNHEY and CDR2 SVGAGI. V was trimmed by 6 bases and J by 2 bases, leaving 13 bases between them. The CDR3 reads CASRNFGGNYGYTF. The CDR3, as DNA: TGTGCCAGCAGAAACTTCGGAGGGAACTATGGCTACACCTTC.

The rearrangement uses TRBV19 and TRBJ2-5; 12 nucleotides agree with TRBD2. Trimming took 1 base from V and 4 from J; bases not matched to a gene: 7. This CDR3 region has 17 residues. Germline CDR1 and CDR2: LNHDA and SQIVND (reference sequence). CDR3 nucleotides: TGTGCCAGTAGTATAGCGACTAGCGGGGGTGAGGGAGAGACCCAGTACTTC. This sequence encodes CASSIATSGGEGETQYF.

This chain uses TRBV6-2 or TRBV6-3 with TRBJ2-7; the match to TRBD2 covers 7 bases. Germline V gene data show CDR1 as MNHEY and CDR2 as SVGEGT. The CDR3 covers 15 residues. Unmatched junction bases numbered 10, after V lost 2 bases and J lost 6 bases. Written as DNA, the CDR3 is TGTGCCAGCAGTTACCTTAGCGGGCTCTCCCGCGAGCAGTACTTC. Encoded protein: CASSYLSGLSREQYF.

CDR3 nucleotides: TGTGCCAGCAGCGTAGAGGGGCGGATGAGCTCCTACGAGCAGTACTTC. It yields the protein CASSVEGRMSSYEQYF. This chain connects TRBV9 to TRBJ2-7; possible D gene TRBD1, 5 bases. The CDR3 length is 16 residues. Trimming cost V 0 bases and J 0 bases, with 13 bases left between them. Germline V gene data show CDR1 as SGDLS and CDR2 as YYNGEE.

The V gene is TRBV29-1, the J gene TRBJ1-1, with D perhaps TRBD1 (5 bases). CDR1 SQVTM and CDR2 ANQGSEA come from the germline V gene. The CDR3 spans 14 residues. With 7 bases removed from V and 1 base from J, the gap between germline ends came to 16 bases. In nucleotides, the CDR3 is TGCAGCGCCATAGGCCCGGGGGGGAACACTGAAGCTTTCTTT. Protein product: CSAIGPGGNTEAFF.

The chain uses TRBV10-3 and TRBJ2-1; 7 bases fit TRBD2. Germline V CDR1 and CDR2: ENHRY, SYGVKD. Trimming cost V 0 bases and J 6 bases; bases outside gene matches: 11. The CDR3 contains 17 residues. CDR3 coding DNA: TGTGCCATCAGTGAGTCGCAAGCGGGGCCAGCGAGCAATGAGCAGTTCTTC. Its translation is CAISESQAGPASNEQFF.

This rearrangement joins TRBV11-1 to TRBJ2-1, with D hard to call. Germline V gene data show CDR1 as SGHAT and CDR2 as FQDESV (reference sequence). The CDR3 is 13 residues long. The germline V and J ends were trimmed by 5 bases and 4 bases, with 9 bases remaining between them. In DNA, the CDR3 is TGTGCCAGCAGCCGACCGGGTTACAATGAGCAGTTCTTC. It codes for CASSRPGYNEQFF.

The rearrangement uses TRBV24-1 and TRBJ2-1, with D uncertain. The V gene's germline CDR1 is KGHDR and CDR2 SFDVKD. V lost 0 bases and J 0 bases, leaving 8 bases between the germline ends. The CDR3 consists of 16 residues. Here the CDR3 DNA reads TGTGCCACCAGTGATTTGGGCTTACGCTCCTACAATGAGCAGTTCTTC. As protein: CATSDLGLRSYNEQFF.

The CDR3 DNA is TGTGCCAGCAGCTTAGAAGAGGGCTACGAGCAGTACTTC. It translates to CASSLEEGYEQYF. The chain is built from TRBV7-6 and TRBJ2-7, with D possibly TRBD2 on 5 matching bases. Germline V lookup: CDR1 SGHVS, CDR2 FNYEAQ. This CDR3 has 13 residues. The V and J ends lost 1 base and 3 bases respectively, with 7 bases between them.

V usage is TRBV20-1 and J usage is TRBJ1-2, with 9 bases aligning to TRBD1. The V and J ends lost 6 bases and 12 bases, in that order; junction bases with no gene match: 5. CDR3 length equals 10 residues. Germline CDR1 is DFQATT and CDR2 is SNEGSKA (reference sequence). CDR3 nucleotides: TGCAGTGCAAGGGACAGGGAAAACACCTTC. As protein: CSARDRENTF.

In its sample, this clone was seen a few times. The genes are TRBV7-9 and TRBJ1-3, with D hard to call. CDR1 and CDR2 from the germline V gene are SEHNR and FQNEAQ (reference sequence). This CDR3 has 14 residues. V was clipped by 11 bases and J by 2 bases, with 16 bases between them. The DNA of the CDR3 is TGTGCCGGCGGGCAGAGTCTTACTGGAAACACCATATATTTT. Translation gives CAGGQSLTGNTIYF.

This clone was detected once. CDR3 protein: CASSLRRGANVLTF. CDR3 DNA sequence: TGTGCCAGCAGCTTAAGGAGGGGGGCCAACGTCCTGACTTTC. This chain connects TRBV7-9 to TRBJ2-6; TRBD2 is a possible D gene (5 bases). The CDR3 length is 14 residues. Trimming took 2 bases from V and 4 from J, leaving 6 bases between them. The germline V gene encodes CDR1 SEHNR and CDR2 FQNEAQ (reference sequence). The variable domain in full, completed from reference TRBV7-9 and TRBJ2-6, reads DTGVSQNPRHKITKRGQNVTFRCDPISEHNRLYWYRQTLGQGPEFLTYFQNEAQLEKSRLLSDRFSAERPKGSFSTLEIQRTEQGDSAMYLCASSLRRGANVLTFGAGSRLTVL.

The V gene is TRBV11-2, the J gene TRBJ2-1, with 7 nucleotides matching TRBD2. The J segment lost 8 bases and the V segment lost 4 bases, leaving 8 bases of the junction unmatched. Germline V gene lookup returns CDR1 SGHAT and CDR2 FQNNGV. This CDR3 comprises 14 residues. This CDR3 is CASSSGLVGYEQFF. CDR3 nucleotide sequence: TGTGCCAGCAGCTCCGGACTAGTAGGCTATGAGCAGTTCTTC.

The rearrangement links TRBV6-5 to TRBJ1-6; 8 nucleotides agree with TRBD1. The CDR3 is 15 amino acids. Germline loops: CDR1 MNHEY, CDR2 SVGAGI. V gave up 2 bases and J gave up 7 bases; unmatched junction bases: 4. CDR3 coding DNA: TGTGCCAGCAGTTACGCAGGGGGCAAGAATTCACCCCTCCACTTT. Translating it yields CASSYAGGKNSPLHF.

J is TRBJ1-1 and V is TRBV5-4, with a possible D match to TRBD1 (6 bases). Trimming pared 0 bases from V and 5 bases from J, leaving 17 bases between. This CDR3 contains 16 residues. The V gene's germline CDR1 is SGHNT and CDR2 YYREEE (reference sequence). The CDR3: CASSLAPGTPGTEAFF. Written as DNA, the CDR3 is TGTGCCAGCAGCTTGGCCCCCGGGACACCAGGTACTGAAGCTTTCTTT.

This chain links TRBV6-5 with TRBJ1-1; D may be TRBD1 (6 bases). The CDR3 has 14 residues. CDR1 is MNHEY and CDR2 is SVGAGI in the germline V gene. V was trimmed by 7 bases and J by 2 bases, leaving 14 bases between them. Written as DNA, the CDR3 is TGTGCCAGCACCCGAGGGGGGGGTAACACTGAAGCTTTCTTT. The encoded protein is CASTRGGGNTEAFF.

This rearrangement joins TRBV24-1 to TRBJ2-5, with D possibly TRBD1 on 6 matching bases. V was cut by 4 bases and J by 3 bases, with 14 bases left in between. This CDR3 region has 15 residues. The germline V gene has CDR1 KGHDR and CDR2 SFDVKD. For the CDR3, the DNA is TGTGCCACCAGTGACCCCGGACAGACAAAAGAGACCCAGTACTTC. It translates to CATSDPGQTKETQYF.

J is TRBJ2-1 and V is TRBV30; possible D gene TRBD2, 6 bases. V gave up 1 base and J gave up 5 bases, with 9 bases separating them. CDR1 GTSNPN and CDR2 SVGIG come from the germline V gene (reference sequence). The CDR3 contains 13 residues. CDR3 nucleotide sequence: TGTGCCTGGAGTGGGGACTTTGACAATGAGCAGTTCTTC. It specifies CAWSGDFDNEQFF.

The genes are TRBV18 and TRBJ1-2; D remains unclear. Germline V CDR1 and CDR2: KGHSH, LQKENI. The CDR3 extends over 14 amino acids. Deletions cut 6 bases from V and 10 bases from J, with 21 bases between. The CDR3 nucleotides read TGTGCCAGCTCCCCGGTAAAGGTCCGGGAAATCTACACCTTC. This encodes CASSPVKVREIYTF. Complete variable domain (other parts from reference TRBV18 and TRBJ1-2): NAGVMQNPRHLVRRRGQEARLRCSPMKGHSHVYWYRQLPEEGLKFMVYLQKENIIDESGMPKERFSAEFPKEGPSILRIQQVVRGDSAAYFCASSPVKVREIYTFGSGTRLTVV.

The chain couples TRBV6-5 to TRBJ1-2; 8 nucleotides agree with TRBD1. The CDR3 extends over 13 amino acids. CDR1 is MNHEY and CDR2 is SVGAGI in the germline V gene. J lost 6 bases, V lost 6 bases, and 6 bases had no gene match. CDR3 protein: CASSRSTGDGYTF. Here the CDR3 DNA reads TGTGCCAGCAGCCGATCGACAGGGGATGGCTACACCTTC.

The CDR3 DNA reads TGTGCCTGGGCTAGACAGGGGGCAGGTGAAGCTTTCTTT. Residues: CAWARQGAGEAFF. This rearrangement joins TRBV30 to TRBJ1-1; 10 nucleotides agree with TRBD1. The ends lost 5 bases at V and 7 bases at J; junction bases unmatched: 7. CDR3 length: 13 amino acids. Germline lookup yields CDR1 GTSNPN and CDR2 SVGIG (reference sequence).

This chain joins TRBV18 and TRBJ1-1; tentative D call: TRBD1 (6 bases). The CDR3 loop spans 15 amino acids. Germline V gives CDR1 KGHSH, CDR2 LQKENI. V was clipped by 3 bases and J by 4 bases, with 15 bases between them. The CDR3 DNA reads as TGTGCCAGCTCACCCTCCAGGGGCGTAGGCACTGAAGCTTTCTTT. As protein: CASSPSRGVGTEAFF.

The chain combines TRBV5-1 with TRBJ1-2, with 7 bases identical to TRBD1. Germline lookup yields CDR1 SGHRS and CDR2 YFSETQ. The CDR3 spans 14 residues. With V trimmed by 7 bases and J by 3 bases, 9 bases remained unmatched. The CDR3 region is CASPVRGAHYGYTF. The DNA of the CDR3 is TGCGCCAGCCCCGTCAGGGGGGCCCACTATGGCTACACCTTC.

The CDR3 loop reads CASSVAASGYNEQFF. Written as DNA, the CDR3 is TGTGCCAGCAGCGTAGCTGCTAGCGGGTACAATGAGCAGTTCTTC. This chain uses TRBV9 with TRBJ2-1; 8 nucleotides line up with TRBD2. Germline CDR1 SGDLS, CDR2 YYNGEE. V was pared by 0 bases and J by 4 bases, with 3 bases of the junction left unmatched. The CDR3 is made up of 15 amino acids.

On this clone itself: Other DNA sequences in this specimen translate into the identical CDR3. The CDR3 nucleotides read TGTGCCAGCAGCTCCGGGACAGGGTTGGGAGATACGCAGTATTTT. Protein product: CASSSGTGLGDTQYF. J is TRBJ2-3 and V is TRBV5-4; 9 bases are a match to TRBD1. CDR3 length: 15 amino acids. Germline V gives CDR1 SGHNT, CDR2 YYREEE (reference sequence). The V gene end was trimmed by 3 bases and the J gene end by 5 bases; junction bases not matched to a gene: 7.

The gene calls are TRBV30 and TRBJ1-5, with 7 bases aligning to TRBD1. This CDR3 contains 14 residues. After removal of 3 bases from V and 5 bases from J, the junction contained 7 bases not matched to a gene. CDR1 is GTSNPN, CDR2 SVGIG, per germline (reference sequence). CDR3 region: CAWRPGQQHQPQHF. The DNA of the CDR3 is TGTGCCTGGAGGCCGGGACAGCAGCATCAGCCCCAGCATTTT.

This clone showed up just a few times. The chain combines TRBV5-5 with TRBJ1-1; 9 nucleotides agree with TRBD1. CDR3 length: 16 amino acids. Unmatched junction bases numbered 13, after V lost 6 bases and J lost 4 bases. Looked up from germline, CDR1 is SGHKS and CDR2 is YYEKEE (reference sequence). The CDR3 DNA reads as TGTGCCAGCACAGGGGACAGGGAGGTCTGGGGCACTGAAGCTTTCTTT. Its translation: CASTGDREVWGTEAFF.